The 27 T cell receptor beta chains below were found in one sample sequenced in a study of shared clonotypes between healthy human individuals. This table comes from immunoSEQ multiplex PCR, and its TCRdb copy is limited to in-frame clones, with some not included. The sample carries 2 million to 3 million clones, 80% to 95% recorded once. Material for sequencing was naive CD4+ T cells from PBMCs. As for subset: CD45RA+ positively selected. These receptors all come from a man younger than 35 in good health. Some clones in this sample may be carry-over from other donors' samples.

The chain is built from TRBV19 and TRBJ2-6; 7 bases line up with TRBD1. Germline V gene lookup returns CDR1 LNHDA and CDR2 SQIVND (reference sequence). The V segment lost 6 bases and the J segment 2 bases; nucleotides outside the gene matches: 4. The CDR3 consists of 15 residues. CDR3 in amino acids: CASSKQGPGANVLTF. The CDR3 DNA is TGTGCCAGTAGCAAACAGGGGCCTGGGGCCAACGTCCTGACTTTC.

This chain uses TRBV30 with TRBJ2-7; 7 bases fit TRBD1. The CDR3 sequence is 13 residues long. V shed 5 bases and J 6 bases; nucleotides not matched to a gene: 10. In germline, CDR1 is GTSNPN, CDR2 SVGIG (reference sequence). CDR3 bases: TGTGCCTGGTCCGGGACAGCCGTCTCCGAGCAGTACTTC. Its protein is CAWSGTAVSEQYF. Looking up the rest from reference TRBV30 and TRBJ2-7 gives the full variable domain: SQTIHQWPATLVQPVGSPLSLECTVEGTSNPNLYWYRQAAGRGLQLLFYSVGIGQISSEVPQNLSASRPQDRQFILSSKKLLLSDSGFYLCAWSGTAVSEQYFGPGTRLTVT.

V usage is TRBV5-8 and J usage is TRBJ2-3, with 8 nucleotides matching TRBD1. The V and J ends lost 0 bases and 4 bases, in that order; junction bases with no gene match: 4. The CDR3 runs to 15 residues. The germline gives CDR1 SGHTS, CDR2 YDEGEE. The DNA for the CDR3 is TGTGCCAGCAGCTTGGGACAGGGGCAGGCAGATACGCAGTATTTT. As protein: CASSLGQGQADTQYF.

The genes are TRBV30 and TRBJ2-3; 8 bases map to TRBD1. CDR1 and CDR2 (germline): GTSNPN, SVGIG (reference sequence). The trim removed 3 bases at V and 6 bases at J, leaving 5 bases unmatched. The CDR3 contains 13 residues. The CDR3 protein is CAWRADRADTQYF. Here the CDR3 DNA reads TGTGCCTGGAGGGCGGACAGGGCGGATACGCAGTATTTT.

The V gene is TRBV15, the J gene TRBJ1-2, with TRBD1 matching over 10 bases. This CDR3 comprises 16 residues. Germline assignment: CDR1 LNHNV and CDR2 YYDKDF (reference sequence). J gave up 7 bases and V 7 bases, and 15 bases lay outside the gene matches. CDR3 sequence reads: CATNQTTDRGVSGYTF. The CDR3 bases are TGTGCCACCAACCAAACGACGGACAGGGGGGTAAGTGGCTACACCTTC.

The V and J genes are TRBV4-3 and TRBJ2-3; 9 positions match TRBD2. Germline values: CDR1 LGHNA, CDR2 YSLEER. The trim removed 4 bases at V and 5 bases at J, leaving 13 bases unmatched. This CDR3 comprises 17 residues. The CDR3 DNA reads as TGCGCCAGCAGCCTTAGCAGGGGCGGGAGGGTAGTAGATACGCAGTATTTT. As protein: CASSLSRGGRVVDTQYF.

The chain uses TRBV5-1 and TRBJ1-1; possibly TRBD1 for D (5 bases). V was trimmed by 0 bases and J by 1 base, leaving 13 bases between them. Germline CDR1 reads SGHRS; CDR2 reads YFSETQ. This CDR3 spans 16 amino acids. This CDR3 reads CASSLVGGRSNTEAFF. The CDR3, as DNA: TGCGCCAGCAGCTTGGTCGGGGGGAGGTCGAACACTGAAGCTTTCTTT.

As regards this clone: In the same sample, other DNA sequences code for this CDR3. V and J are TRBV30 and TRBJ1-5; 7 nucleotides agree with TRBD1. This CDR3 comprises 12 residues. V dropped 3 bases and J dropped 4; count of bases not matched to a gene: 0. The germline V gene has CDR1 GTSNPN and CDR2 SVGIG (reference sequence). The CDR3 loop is CAWSRGNQPQHF. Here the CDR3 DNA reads TGTGCCTGGAGCAGGGGGAATCAGCCCCAGCATTTT.

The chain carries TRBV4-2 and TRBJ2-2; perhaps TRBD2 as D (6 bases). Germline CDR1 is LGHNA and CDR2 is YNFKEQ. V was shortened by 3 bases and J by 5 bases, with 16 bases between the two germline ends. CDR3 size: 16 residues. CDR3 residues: CASSHVTLSGTGELFF. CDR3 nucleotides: TGTGCCAGCAGCCATGTAACCCTGAGCGGGACCGGGGAGCTGTTTTTT.

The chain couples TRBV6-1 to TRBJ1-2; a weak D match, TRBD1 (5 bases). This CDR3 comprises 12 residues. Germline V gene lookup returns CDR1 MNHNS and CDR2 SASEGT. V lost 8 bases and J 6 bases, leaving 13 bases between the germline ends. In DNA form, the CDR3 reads TGTGCCAGCTGGCGGGGGACCCATGGCTACACCTTC. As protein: CASWRGTHGYTF.

CDR3 region: CASSHGTAAIENIQYF. CDR3 coding DNA: TGCGCCAGCAGCCACGGTACCGCGGCCATTGAAAACATTCAGTACTTC. The chain combines TRBV4-1 with TRBJ2-4; D is uncertain. Trimming pared 3 bases from V and 5 bases from J, leaving 17 bases between. Per germline, CDR1 MGHRA and CDR2 YSYEKL. This CDR3 region has 16 residues.

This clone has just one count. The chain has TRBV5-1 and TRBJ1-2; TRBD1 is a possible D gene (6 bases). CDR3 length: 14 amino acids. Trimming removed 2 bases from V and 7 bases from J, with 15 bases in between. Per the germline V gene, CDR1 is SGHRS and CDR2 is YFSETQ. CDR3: CASSLSSGGPGYTF. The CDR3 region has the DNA TGCGCCAGCAGCTTATCGAGCGGGGGGCCTGGCTACACCTTC. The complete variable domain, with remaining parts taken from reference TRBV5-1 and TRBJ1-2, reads KAGVTQTPRYLIKTRGQQVTLSCSPISGHRSVSWYQQTPGQGLQFLFEYFSETQRNKGNFPGRFSGRQFSNSRSEMNVSTLELGDSALYLCASSLSSGGPGYTFGSGTRLTVV.

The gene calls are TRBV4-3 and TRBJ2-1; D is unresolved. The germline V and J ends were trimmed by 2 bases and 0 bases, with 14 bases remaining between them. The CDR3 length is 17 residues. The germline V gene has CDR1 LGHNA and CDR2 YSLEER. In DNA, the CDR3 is TGCGCCAGCAGCCAAAGACATAGTAGGAGCTCCTACAATGAGCAGTTCTTC. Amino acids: CASSQRHSRSSYNEQFF.

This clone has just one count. The CDR3 DNA is TGTGCCAGTAGGTCCGGGCCGGTAGAGACCCAGTACTTC. As protein: CASRSGPVETQYF. The chain joins TRBV19 to TRBJ2-5; D gene ambiguous. CDR1 is LNHDA, CDR2 SQIVND, per germline (reference sequence). The CDR3 runs to 13 residues. Trimming took off 6 bases at V and 4 bases at J, with 12 bases between the two ends. The full variable domain, in which reference TRBV19 and TRBJ2-5 provide the parts outside the CDR3, is DGGITQSPKYLFRKEGQNVTLSCEQNLNHDAMYWYRQDPGQGLRLIYYSQIVNDFQKGDIAEGYSVSREKKESFPLTVTSAQKNPTAFYLCASRSGPVETQYFGPGTRLLVL.

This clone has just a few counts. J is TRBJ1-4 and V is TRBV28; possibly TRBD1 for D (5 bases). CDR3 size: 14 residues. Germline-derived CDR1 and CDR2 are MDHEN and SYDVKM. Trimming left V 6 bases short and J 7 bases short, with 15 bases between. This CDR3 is CASSTRDGTEKLFF. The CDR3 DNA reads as TGTGCCAGCAGCACCAGGGACGGCACTGAAAAACTGTTTTTT.

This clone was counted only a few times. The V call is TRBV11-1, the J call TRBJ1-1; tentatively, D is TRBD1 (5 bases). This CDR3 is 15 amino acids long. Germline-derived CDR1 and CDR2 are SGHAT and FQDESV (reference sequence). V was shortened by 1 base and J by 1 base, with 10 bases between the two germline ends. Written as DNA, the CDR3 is TGTGCCAGCAGCTTAGGAGACGACAGGAACACTGAAGCTTTCTTT. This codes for CASSLGDDRNTEAFF.

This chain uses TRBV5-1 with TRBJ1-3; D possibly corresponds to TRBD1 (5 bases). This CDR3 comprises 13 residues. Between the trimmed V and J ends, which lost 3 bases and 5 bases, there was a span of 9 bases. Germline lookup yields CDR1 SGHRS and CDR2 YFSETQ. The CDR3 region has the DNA TGCGCCAGCAGCTCAGACAGCAGAAACACCATATATTTT. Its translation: CASSSDSRNTIYF.

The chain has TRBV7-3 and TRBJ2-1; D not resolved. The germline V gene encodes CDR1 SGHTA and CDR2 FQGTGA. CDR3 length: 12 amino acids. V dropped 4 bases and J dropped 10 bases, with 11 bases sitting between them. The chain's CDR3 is CASSSVGGEQFF. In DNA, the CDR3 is TGTGCCAGCAGCTCCGTAGGTGGGGAGCAGTTCTTC.

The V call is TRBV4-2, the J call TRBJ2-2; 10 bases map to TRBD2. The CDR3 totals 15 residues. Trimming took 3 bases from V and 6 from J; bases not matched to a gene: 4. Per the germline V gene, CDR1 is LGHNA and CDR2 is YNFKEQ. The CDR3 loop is CASSQGTSESGELFF. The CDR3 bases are TGTGCCAGCAGCCAGGGGACTAGCGAATCCGGGGAGCTGTTTTTT.

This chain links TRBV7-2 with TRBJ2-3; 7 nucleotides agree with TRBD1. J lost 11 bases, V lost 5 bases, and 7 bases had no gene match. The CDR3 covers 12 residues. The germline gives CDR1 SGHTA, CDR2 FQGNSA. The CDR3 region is CASSHRQGVQYF. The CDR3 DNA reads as TGTGCCAGCAGCCATAGACAGGGTGTGCAGTATTTT.

The CDR3 loop is CAISLGTSGSGGTDTQYF. CDR3 nucleotides: TGTGCCATCAGTCTTGGGACTAGCGGGAGTGGCGGCACAGATACGCAGTATTTT. The rearrangement joins TRBV10-3 to TRBJ2-3; TRBD2 agrees at 14 bases. Germline loops: CDR1 ENHRY, CDR2 SYGVKD. The V segment lost 5 bases and the J segment 1 base; nucleotides outside the gene matches: 8. The CDR3 runs 18 residues.

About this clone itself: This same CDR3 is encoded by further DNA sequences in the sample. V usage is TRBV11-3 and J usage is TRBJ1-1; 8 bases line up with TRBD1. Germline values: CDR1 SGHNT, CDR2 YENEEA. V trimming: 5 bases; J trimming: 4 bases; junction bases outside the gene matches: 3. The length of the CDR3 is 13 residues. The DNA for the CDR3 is TGTGCCAGCAGCCTCGGACAGGGCACTGAAGCTTTCTTT. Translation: CASSLGQGTEAFF.

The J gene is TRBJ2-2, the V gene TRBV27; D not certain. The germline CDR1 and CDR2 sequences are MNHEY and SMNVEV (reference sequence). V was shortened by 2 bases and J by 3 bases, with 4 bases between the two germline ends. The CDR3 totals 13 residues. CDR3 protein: CASSLAHTGELFF. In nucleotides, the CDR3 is TGTGCCAGCAGTTTAGCCCACACCGGGGAGCTGTTTTTT.

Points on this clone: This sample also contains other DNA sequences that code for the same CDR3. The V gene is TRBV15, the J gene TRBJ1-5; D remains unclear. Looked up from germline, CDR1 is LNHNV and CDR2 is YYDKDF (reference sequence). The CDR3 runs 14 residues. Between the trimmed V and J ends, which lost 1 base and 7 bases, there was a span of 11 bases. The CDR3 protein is CATSRGGGGQPQHF. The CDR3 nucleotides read TGTGCCACCAGCAGAGGGGGAGGCGGACAGCCCCAGCATTTT.

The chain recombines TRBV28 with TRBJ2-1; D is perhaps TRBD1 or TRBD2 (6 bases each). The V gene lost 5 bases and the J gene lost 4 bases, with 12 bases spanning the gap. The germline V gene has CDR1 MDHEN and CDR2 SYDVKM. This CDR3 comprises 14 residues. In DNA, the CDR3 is TGTGCCAGCAGTAACTTAGGGGGGTACAATGAGCAGTTCTTC. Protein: CASSNLGGYNEQFF.

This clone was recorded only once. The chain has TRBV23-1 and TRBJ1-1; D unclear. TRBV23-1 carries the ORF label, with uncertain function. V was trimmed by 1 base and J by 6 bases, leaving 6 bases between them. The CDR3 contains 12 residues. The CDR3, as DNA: TGCGCCAGCAGTCAATTCTGGTCTGAAGCTTTCTTT. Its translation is CASSQFWSEAFF.

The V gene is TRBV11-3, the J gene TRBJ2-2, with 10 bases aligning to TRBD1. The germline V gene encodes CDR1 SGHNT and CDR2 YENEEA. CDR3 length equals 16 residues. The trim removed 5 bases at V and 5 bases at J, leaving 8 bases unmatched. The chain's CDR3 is CASSPGGQGRTGELFF. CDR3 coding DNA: TGTGCCAGCAGCCCGGGGGGACAGGGGAGGACCGGGGAGCTGTTTTTT.